The 27 T cell receptor beta chains listed next were all sequenced from one sample in a study of technical replicates of blood from a few donors. Libraries were prepared by immunoSEQ multiplex PCR; TCRdb keeps only in-frame clonotypes and omits some of them. This sample yields 84,000 or so clones, of which around 93% are seen a single time; less than 0.3% belongs to the top ten. Sequencing used T cells isolated from PBMCs. These receptors were taken from a human donor in good health.

V is TRBV21-1 and J is TRBJ1-1; the table assigns TRBD1, which was not confirmed against the DNA. TRBV21-1 is given as a pseudogene. The CDR3 consists of 13 residues. The CDR3 here is CASSKGQNTEAFF. The CDR3 DNA reads TGTGCCAGCAGCAAAGGGCAGAACACTGAAGCTTTCTTT.

The V call is TRBV19, the J call TRBJ2-7; D is ambiguous. Trimming cost V 3 bases and J 3 bases, with 15 bases left between them. The length of the CDR3 is 15 residues. CDR1 LNHDA and CDR2 SQIVND come from the germline V gene (reference sequence). This chain's CDR3 is CASSILLGTYYEQYF. In DNA, the CDR3 is TGTGCCAGTAGTATTTTGTTGGGCACCTACTACGAGCAGTACTTC. The whole variable domain, remainder taken from reference TRBV19 and TRBJ2-7, is DGGITQSPKYLFRKEGQNVTLSCEQNLNHDAMYWYRQDPGQGLRLIYYSQIVNDFQKGDIAEGYSVSREKKESFPLTVTSAQKNPTAFYLCASSILLGTYYEQYFGPGTRLTVT.

The rearrangement links TRBV7-9 to TRBJ1-3; TRBD1 matches at 9 bases. The CDR3 loop spans 18 amino acids. Unmatched junction bases numbered 11, after V lost 5 bases and J lost 0 bases. CDR1 and CDR2 (germline): SEHNR, FQNEAQ (reference sequence). CDR3 protein: CASSPAGQGPSSGNTIYF. The CDR3 nucleotides are TGTGCCAGCAGCCCGGCGGGACAGGGCCCGAGCTCTGGAAACACCATATATTTT.

The chain combines TRBV19 with TRBJ2-7; D possibly corresponds to TRBD2 (6 bases). From germline, CDR1 is LNHDA and CDR2 SQIVND (reference sequence). The V and J ends lost 3 bases and 3 bases respectively, with 12 bases between them. The CDR3 runs 14 residues. The CDR3, as DNA: TGTGCCAGTAGTATTGACAGCGGGTACTACGAGCAGTACTTC. It specifies CASSIDSGYYEQYF.

This chain uses TRBV5-1 with TRBJ1-3, with a tentative D call TRBD1 (6 bases). Trimming shortened V by 3 bases and J by 3 bases, and 10 bases separated the two germline ends. Germline V gene data show CDR1 as SGHRS and CDR2 as YFSETQ. The CDR3 length is 14 residues. The CDR3 is CASSSGEVGNTIYF. In DNA, the CDR3 is TGCGCCAGCAGCTCAGGGGAAGTTGGAAACACCATATATTTT.

This chain links TRBV18 with TRBJ2-2; D unclear. V was clipped by 1 base and J by 1 base, with 4 bases between them. The CDR3 covers 14 residues. Germline CDR1 is KGHSH and CDR2 is LQKENI. The CDR3 bases are TGTGCCAGCTCACCACGACAGAACACCGGGGAGCTGTTTTTT. The encoded protein is CASSPRQNTGELFF.

This rearrangement joins TRBV13 to TRBJ2-7; no definite D call. Trimming removed 0 bases from V and 4 bases from J, with 4 bases in between. CDR1 is PRHDT, CDR2 FYEKMQ, per germline (reference sequence). CDR3 size: 12 residues. In nucleotides, the CDR3 is TGTGCCAGCAGCTTAGGCAGTTACGAGCAGTACTTC. This encodes CASSLGSYEQYF.

The CDR3 DNA is TGTGCCAGCAGTGAAAGCGTCTCGCGGGTGACCGAGCAGTTCTTC. It is translated as CASSESVSRVTEQFF. The rearrangement links TRBV2 to TRBJ2-1, with a tentative D call TRBD2 (5 bases). The CDR3 is made up of 15 amino acids. The ends were cut back, 2 bases at V and 10 bases at J, with 18 bases in the middle. Germline lookup yields CDR1 SNHLY and CDR2 FYNNEI.

The rearrangement uses TRBV19 and TRBJ1-3; no firm D call. Germline V CDR1 and CDR2: LNHDA, SQIVND (reference sequence). The CDR3 has 16 amino acids. The V and J ends lost 7 bases and 0 bases respectively, with 16 bases between them. CDR3 DNA: TGTGCCAGTACCGGAGGTTCGTTAATCTCTGGAAACACCATATATTTT. It encodes CASTGGSLISGNTIYF.

The rearrangement links TRBV15 to TRBJ1-5; tentatively, D is TRBD1 (5 bases). The CDR3 runs to 15 residues. Germline lookup yields CDR1 LNHNV and CDR2 YYDKDF (reference sequence). V lost 1 base, J lost 11 bases, and 18 bases lay in between. This chain's CDR3 is CATSRGSGGSRAQHF. The DNA of the CDR3 is TGTGCCACCAGCAGAGGGTCCGGGGGGTCCCGGGCCCAGCATTTT.

This clone was seen once. V and J are TRBV28 and TRBJ2-6; D is ambiguous. With 1 base removed from V and 0 bases from J, the gap between germline ends came to 13 bases. Germline V lookup: CDR1 MDHEN, CDR2 SYDVKM. CDR3 length: 18 residues. CDR3 sequence: CASSLYLHLSSGANVLTF. For the CDR3, the DNA is TGTGCCAGCAGTTTATACCTCCACCTAAGCTCTGGGGCCAACGTCCTGACTTTC.

The rearrangement links TRBV19 to TRBJ2-5, with TRBD2 matching 14 bases. CDR1 is LNHDA, CDR2 SQIVND, per germline (reference sequence). Losses at the gene ends were 5 bases for V and 5 bases for J; bases not matched to a gene: 4. The CDR3 runs 15 residues. CDR3 sequence reads: CASSGTSGSQETQYF. The CDR3, as DNA: TGTGCCAGTAGTGGGACTAGCGGGAGCCAGGAGACCCAGTACTTC.

The chain couples TRBV27 to TRBJ2-1; 8 nucleotides match TRBD1. CDR1 is MNHEY and CDR2 is SMNVEV in the germline V gene (reference sequence). The CDR3 is 15 residues long. J was trimmed by 3 bases and V by 5 bases; bases with no gene match: 6. CDR3 bases: TGTGCCAGCAGTCCGAGACAGGGGTACTACAATGAGCAGTTCTTC. Its protein product is CASSPRQGYYNEQFF.

The CDR3: CASSQELAGGTGEQFF. The CDR3 DNA is TGCGCCAGCAGCCAAGAGTTAGCGGGGGGAACAGGTGAGCAGTTCTTC. The V and J genes are TRBV4-1 and TRBJ2-1; TRBD2 matches at 10 bases. With V trimmed by 0 bases and J by 9 bases, 8 bases remained unmatched. The CDR3 sequence is 16 residues long. Germline CDR1 MGHRA, CDR2 YSYEKL.

The CDR3 nucleotides are TGCGCCAGCAGCCAACGGACCGGGATGGGTCTAGAAAAACTGTTTTTT. It is translated as CASSQRTGMGLEKLFF. V usage is TRBV4-1 and J usage is TRBJ1-4; D not resolved. V was shortened by 2 bases and J by 8 bases, with 18 bases between the two germline ends. The CDR3 runs to 16 residues. Germline CDR1 MGHRA, CDR2 YSYEKL.

The chain links TRBV2 to TRBJ1-2; D remains unclear. The V gene's germline CDR1 is SNHLY and CDR2 FYNNEI. Trimming took 4 bases from V and 1 from J, leaving 19 bases between them. CDR3 length: 17 amino acids. The CDR3 DNA reads as TGTGCCAGCAGTGGAGAGGATCATAATCGGTATAACTATGGCTACACCTTC. Its protein is CASSGEDHNRYNYGYTF.

The chain joins TRBV11-3 to TRBJ2-7; D remains unclear. CDR1 SGHNT and CDR2 YENEEA come from the germline V gene. This CDR3 is built from 14 residues. Trimming removed 5 bases from V and 4 bases from J, with 15 bases in between. In DNA form, the CDR3 reads TGTGCCAGCAGCAAGGAACAGTCTCGGTACGAGCAGTACTTC. Translating gives CASSKEQSRYEQYF.

The rearrangement links TRBV10-3 to TRBJ2-1; 8 bases fit TRBD2. Germline V gene data show CDR1 as ENHRY and CDR2 as SYGVKD. The CDR3 is 11 residues long. V lost 10 bases and J lost 16; bases outside the gene matches: 12. The CDR3 coding sequence is TGTGCCACCGGGATCGGGACTAGTAACTTCTTC. Translating it yields CATGIGTSNFF.

The genes are TRBV5-6 and TRBJ2-7; 8 bases line up with TRBD1. CDR1 SGHDT and CDR2 YYEEEE come from the germline V gene. The J segment lost 3 bases and the V segment lost 0 bases, leaving 8 bases of the junction unmatched. This CDR3 has 16 amino acids. CDR3 nucleotide sequence: TGTGCCAGCAGCTTGGGCCGACAGGGGCTGGGCTACGAGCAGTACTTC. This sequence encodes CASSLGRQGLGYEQYF.

V usage is TRBV28 and J usage is TRBJ2-7; 10 positions agree with TRBD2. With 4 bases clipped from V and 3 bases from J, the junction kept 6 bases outside the gene matches. The germline V gene has CDR1 MDHEN and CDR2 SYDVKM. The CDR3 covers 15 residues. The CDR3 nucleotides read TGTGCCAGCAGTTCTCCTAGCGGGAGAGGCTACGAGCAGTACTTC. Protein product: CASSSPSGRGYEQYF.

This rearrangement joins TRBV29-1 to TRBJ1-4, with 11 bases aligning to TRBD1. Germline values: CDR1 SQVTM, CDR2 ANQGSEA. CDR3 length equals 13 residues. Trimming at V came to 4 bases and at J to 6 bases, leaving 1 base not matched to a gene. The CDR3 region has the DNA TGCAGCGTTGGGACAGGGGGCTATGAAAAACTGTTTTTT. Translating gives CSVGTGGYEKLFF. Variable domain in full (rest from reference TRBV29-1 and TRBJ1-4): SAVISQKPSRDICQRGTSLTIQCQVDSQVTMMFWYRQQPGQSLTLIATANQGSEATYESGFVIDKFPISRPNLTFSTLTVSNMSPEDSSIYLCSVGTGGYEKLFFGSGTQLSVL.

The CDR3 loop is CASSKTGLPNQPQHF. In DNA form, the CDR3 reads TGTGCCAGCAGTAAAACAGGCTTACCCAATCAGCCCCAGCATTTT. V is TRBV27 and J is TRBJ1-5; possibly TRBD1 for D (5 bases). Germline lookup yields CDR1 MNHEY and CDR2 SMNVEV (reference sequence). V shed 5 bases and J shed 3 bases, with 14 bases lying between them. The length of the CDR3 is 15 residues.

This chain links TRBV6-5 with TRBJ2-7; D is possibly TRBD2 (6 bases). The CDR3 contains 14 residues. Germline CDR1 and CDR2: MNHEY and SVGAGI. Deletions cut 4 bases from V and 4 bases from J, with 14 bases between. The CDR3, as DNA: TGTGCCAGCAGTTGGGGCTCAGGGACTTACGAGCAGTACTTC. Translated: CASSWGSGTYEQYF.

The rearrangement joins TRBV19 to TRBJ1-5, with a weak D call TRBD1 (5 bases). The V end was cut by 3 bases, the J end by 4 bases, with 10 bases between. This CDR3 spans 14 amino acids. Looked up from germline, CDR1 is LNHDA and CDR2 is SQIVND (reference sequence). The CDR3 DNA sequence: TGTGCCAGTAGTATGAGCGGGGGTAATCAGCCCCAGCATTTT. Translated: CASSMSGGNQPQHF. The complete variable domain, with remaining parts taken from reference TRBV19 and TRBJ1-5, reads DGGITQSPKYLFRKEGQNVTLSCEQNLNHDAMYWYRQDPGQGLRLIYYSQIVNDFQKGDIAEGYSVSREKKESFPLTVTSAQKNPTAFYLCASSMSGGNQPQHFGDGTRLSIL.

This chain connects TRBV6-5 to TRBJ1-2, with D possibly being TRBD1 (5 bases). The V end lost 2 bases, the J end lost 7 bases, and 17 bases lay between the germline ends. This CDR3 has 15 residues. Per the germline V gene, CDR1 is MNHEY and CDR2 is SVGAGI. The DNA for the CDR3 is TGTGCCAGCAGTTACGGGGGGAACAACCTTCGTGGCTACACCTTC. Amino acids: CASSYGGNNLRGYTF.

The chain recombines TRBV28 with TRBJ2-4; D might be TRBD1 (6 bases). Germline lookup yields CDR1 MDHEN and CDR2 SYDVKM. There are 16 residues in the CDR3. Trimming took off 5 bases at V and 2 bases at J, with 16 bases between the two ends. Here the CDR3 reads CASSKQGALTKNIQYF. The CDR3 bases are TGTGCCAGCAGTAAACAGGGTGCCCTTACCAAAAACATTCAGTACTTC.

DNA of the CDR3: TGTGCCAGCAGTCTTCGGTTGGATGGCTACACCTTC. Amino acids: CASSLRLDGYTF. J is TRBJ1-2 and V is TRBV28; D is ambiguous. CDR3 length: 12 residues. V shed 5 bases and J shed 6 bases, with 10 bases lying between them. Germline V CDR1 and CDR2: MDHEN, SYDVKM.